The 4 T cell receptor beta chains reported below all come from one sample, sequenced in a study of shared T cell receptors in the human thymus. TCRdb's table, derived via immunoSEQ multiplex PCR, lists solely in-frame clones and lacks some. The table lists around 730,000 clones, 75% to 90% of them singletons. This same sample was also taken into another study, of human thymus T cells.

Sample: thymocytes. The receptors were sampled from a girl under three years old with a congenital heart defect.

The table lists this clone with a count of one. J is TRBJ2-3 and V is TRBV6-1; 8 bases match TRBD2. Germline V gene lookup returns CDR1 MNHNS and CDR2 SASEGT. CDR3 length: 17 amino acids. Germline trimming cut 4 bases from V and 6 bases from J; bases unmatched to any gene: 15. The CDR3 nucleotides read TGTGCCAGCAGTGGTGGTAGCGGGGTTACTACTCGGGATACGCAGTATTTT. This codes for CASSGGSGVTTRDTQYF.

V and J are TRBV10-3 and TRBJ1-1; 7 bases align to TRBD1. Germline CDR1 and CDR2: ENHRY and SYGVKD. The CDR3 length is 14 residues. The ends lost 10 bases at V and 6 bases at J; junction bases unmatched: 14. CDR3 amino acids: CATGGYDRVAEAFF. As DNA, the CDR3 is TGTGCCACCGGAGGCTATGACAGGGTTGCTGAAGCTTTCTTT.

The V call is TRBV18, the J call TRBJ2-1; 8 positions agree with TRBD1. The CDR3 covers 16 residues. V trimming: 4 bases; J trimming: 8 bases; junction bases outside the gene matches: 13. Per the germline V gene, CDR1 is KGHSH and CDR2 is LQKENI. The CDR3 DNA is TGTGCCAGCTCACTCTTAAGGGTTCCACAGGGGGATGAGCAGTTCTTC. It codes for CASSLLRVPQGDEQFF.

In DNA, the CDR3 is TGTGCCAGCAGCCCCGGTTATTTGGATCAGCCCCAGCATTTT. Encoded protein: CASSPGYLDQPQHF. V is TRBV9 and J is TRBJ1-5; no firm D call. The V and J ends lost 4 bases and 5 bases respectively, with 13 bases between them. Looked up from germline, CDR1 is SGDLS and CDR2 is YYNGEE. CDR3 length equals 14 residues.